This TCR beta chain was found in a study of cytomegalovirus exposure and HLA in healthy donors (dated by TCRdb to about 2017). Study-wide context: An earlier analysis of roughly 570 of the donors reported over 250 Gb of sequence data and around 120 million unique TCR beta sequences obtained from around 170 million T cells. A later genetic analysis took genome-wide SNP genotypes for about three fifths of the roughly 670 donors and used that subset as a discovery cohort. A handful of DR-DQ haplotypes were handled as single units for association and clustering because linkage in the cohort was strong. Along with the roughly 700-subject first cohort, a separate validation cohort of 120 different subjects was used. High-throughput TCR immunosequencing, statistical association of individual TCRs with disease status, and machine learning were combined to predict cytomegalovirus infection status. On average, roughly 240,000 unique TCR beta nucleotide sequences were sequenced per donor among a few hundred genotyped donors of the cohort, with roughly 18% of those sequences being non-productive. In a later analysis, previously published TCR beta repertoires from several hundred donors were re-analyzed and high-resolution HLA genotyping was added so that TCR occurrence patterns could be studied. HLA typing included class I and class II loci at four-digit resolution. An early release that covered about 600 HLA-typed donors contained approximately 300 gigabases of sequencing data and 80 million or so unique TCR sequences. In an earlier analysis of 587 of the donors, high-throughput TCR beta sequencing was used to judge whether each TCR beta V gene segment behaved as functional or pseudogenic. The number of typed donors differed by locus: roughly 629-640 for A, B, C, DRB1 and DQB1; 522 for DQA1; 606 for DPA1; and approximately 450 for DPB1. Donor age, sex, ethnicity and CMV serostatus were compiled together with the repertoire data. The study profiled the T cell repertoires of 666 subjects by immunosequencing and related them to cytomegalovirus serostatus. All discovery cohort repertoires had been generated using a single sequencing platform. Among the roughly 390 genotyped donors, around 81% belonged to the genetic ancestry cluster associated with self-reported Caucasian donors. Rather than drawing on any new phenotypic data, the later analysis identified candidate immune exposures from TCR beta sequences and the way those sequences occurred across donors. The study was designed to test whether signatures of past pathogen exposure could be identified by cataloging public T cell receptors. Study-wide findings and limitations: Several of the top co-occurrence clusters appeared to be linked to parvovirus B19, influenza, CMV and Epstein-Barr virus, according to a later analysis. A further reported finding was that TCR beta sequences accurately predicted the HLA-A and HLA-B alleles for most subjects in the first cohort. In a later analysis, TCR association rates were found to vary across HLA loci, with the most associated TCRs seen for DRB1 alleles and the fewest for HLA-C alleles. Because HLA typing was missing for some donors at each locus, association tests included only the typed subset. The classifier was reported to diagnose cytomegalovirus status with high specificity and sensitivity in both the original cohort and the validation cohort. When HLA alleles, especially DR and DQ, strongly co-occurred, attributing TCR associations to individual alleles was difficult. It was suggested by the authors that the approach could potentially be generalized to other disease states and immunological phenotypes. The earlier analysis of some 540 of the donors excluded about 16 rarely observed V segments, including chromosome 9 orphons, because counts were too low. Linkage disequilibrium might explain the correlated functional status among segregating V segments, but an unknown experimental factor could not be ruled out. Presence/absence analyses assumed roughly uniform sequencing depth across donors, an assumption that may not hold. A later analysis associated 16,951 TCR beta sequences with specific HLA alleles at a false discovery rate of 0.05. While some public TCRs were present in many individuals, most TCR sequences turned up only very rarely across donors. The sequencing pipeline was judged likely to have produced a cluster of highly shared sequence variants as a technical artifact. A few of the identified cytomegalovirus-associated TCR beta chains were confirmed in vitro to be specific for cytomegalovirus antigens. A later analysis found that HLA-associated TCR beta chains were more clonally expanded and had lower generation probabilities than equally common non-associated chains. For the cohort, immune exposure information was limited to CMV serostatus. In the study, approximately 150 TCR beta chains were listed as associated with cytomegalovirus. Compared with the 666-donor mean, donors in an Asian-associated ancestry cluster had fewer N-insertions in productive TCRs, according to a later genetic analysis. A later analysis found that most CMV-associated TCR beta chains appeared HLA-restricted, with HLA associations seemingly driven largely by CMV exposure. In a later genetic analysis, a missense DCLRE1C variant was associated with V-gene and J-gene trimming of TCR beta chains, and the association was replicated in an independent cohort. Because the 87-base-pair reads could not distinguish some IMGT-functional V segments, including TRBV6-2 and TRBV6-3, those segments were excluded. In this cohort, only TCR beta chains were sequenced, and detectable features were limited by the absence of alpha or paired-chain data. In an earlier analysis of roughly 560 of the donors, most TCR beta V segments were observed in productive rearrangements about 87% or about 30% of the time, broadly matching IMGT annotations.

In regard to this clone: This clone's antigen is unknown. Qualities for individual bases were not recorded, and no much larger clone is one base off.

The cohort was made up of 666 healthy bone marrow donors. At the time of sampling, every cohort member was nominally healthy, though immune exposures that went unrecorded were likely present. The donor tested CMV seronegative and was one of the 352 seronegative cohort members. A peripheral blood sample was collected from each donor, and TCR beta sequencing was performed on peripheral blood mononuclear cells. Genomic DNA was extracted from the blood cell samples with the Qiagen DNeasy Blood Extraction Kit. The protocol used for the library was the immunoSEQ multiplex PCR assay. The multiplex PCR relied on a mix of 60 forward primers for TCR Vbeta segments and 13 reverse primers for TCR Jbeta segments. The CDR3 region of rearranged TCR beta genes was amplified from genomic DNA by a multiplex PCR assay. Amplified TCR beta libraries were sequenced as 87-base-pair reads on the Illumina HiSeq System. Regarding the original processing steps: In a later analysis, some 80 million unique TCR beta chains were counted across the 500 to 850 repertoires, and roughly 9.9 million of these chains were shared by at least two donors. A nearest-neighbor algorithm error-corrected the raw reads and collapsed the reads into unique sequences, merging closely related sequences to remove PCR and sequencing errors. Alignment of CDR3 sequences to IMGT reference sequences was used to assign V, D and J gene segments. For a sequence to be retained, a match of at least six nucleotides was required to both a V gene segment and a J gene segment. Rearrangements were classified as productive when the CDR3 lacked stop codons and remained in frame with V and J, and all other rearrangements were classified as non-productive. CDR3 was defined according to IMGT convention as the region running from the second conserved V-encoded cysteine to the conserved J-encoded phenylalanine. The earlier analysis of some 540 of the donors excluded any sequence lacking an unambiguous match to a single V gene segment. An earlier analysis of some 500 of the donors classified V segments as functional when productive rearrangements were above 56.7% and as segregating when the standard deviation between donors was above 5%. A statistical classification framework was built to diagnose cytomegalovirus status from the catalog of TCR beta chain sequences. A later analysis assigned V and J genes by comparing TCR nucleotide sequences with IMGT/GENE-DB human TR gene sequences. A later analysis assigned CDR3 sequences and most-parsimonious VDJ recombination scenarios with the TCRdist pipeline. A later analysis defined each TCR beta chain by its CDR3 amino acid sequence plus V-gene family, and excluded reads lacking a unique V-gene family. In a later analysis, 500 to 700 highly shared, low-generation-probability nucleotide sequences were removed to address suspected cross-contamination and a sequencing artifact. For each public chain, a later analysis derived a clonal expansion index from normalized ranks of inferred template counts within each repertoire. A later analysis computed generation probabilities with a VDJ recombination model fitted to out-of-frame rearrangements, and checked the results against IGoR. In a later analysis, hypergeometric tests were used to score TCR-TCR, TCR-HLA and TCR-CMV co-occurrence, with a repertoire-size bias correction applied to TCR pairs. In a later analysis, false discovery rates were estimated by permuting HLA or CMV assignments 20 times. A later analysis grouped co-occurring TCRs with DBSCAN, adding TCRdist sequence similarity when clustering within HLA-allele-positive subsets. Repertoires with fewer than 30,000 or more than 120,000 public chains, plus five repertoires with anomalous nucleotide sharing, were excluded from co-occurrence clustering. As stored in TCRdb, this immuneACCESS dataset retains in-frame rearrangements with V and J assigned. A fraction of the clones does not appear; measured against another copy, unresolved V genes explain less than half of the discrepancy, and the remainder lacks a known reason. V, J and clone size are those of that table, while D and trimming were read from the DNA. This sample gives roughly 110,000 clones in total; 65% to 85% of them show up just once. More than 2% of the sample belongs to the ten largest clones.

V has 5 bases trimmed and J has 3 bases trimmed; junction bases matching no gene number 2. The CDR3 measures 14 amino acids from cysteine to phenylalanine. The sequence is cut down to CDR3 DNA, 42 bases in frame from base 1. Via the germline V gene, CDR1 is MNHEY and CDR2 SVGAGI. The chain is assembled from TRBV6-5 and TRBJ2-7, with 12 bases in between that match TRBD2. The clonotype originates from a man younger than 45 in good health and CMV-seronegative. The material sequenced was PBMCs. The sequence in DNA is TGTGCCAGCAGTCCGGGACTAGCGGGCTACGAGCAGTACTTC. Its translation is CASSPGLAGYEQYF.